This T cell receptor beta chain was recorded in a study of low-dose radiotherapy and immunotherapy resistance in tumors. Whole-study context: Patients took oral aspirin 300 mg daily for four cycles from cycle 1 day 1.

Gene-specific TRAV and TRBV primers were used for first-strand cDNA, covering alpha and beta chains. The TCRs were subjected to amplification over around 19 PCR cycles employing a constant-region primer in conjunction with a V-primer adapter. Amplifying the isolated mRNA was done by in vitro transcription. TCRdb reprocessed the reads via MiXCR and lists one record per CDR3 protein. Counted here are some 71,000 distinct CDR3 sequences, roughly 31% occurring once; the ten biggest clones make up roughly 10%. This CDR3 has 14 amino acids. J lost 9 bases, V lost 6 bases, and 10 bases had no gene match. Per the germline V gene, CDR1 is MNHEY and CDR2 is SVGAGI. This sample's time point: before trial treatment. The donors, trial participants, received nivolumab, ipilimumab, aspirin, low-dose cyclophosphamide and low-dose radiotherapy. Advanced solid tumors lacking tumor-infiltrating lymphocytes were present in eligible patients.

Sequencing used PBMCs, obtained before treatment. The TCR sequence derives from a female donor with ovarian cancer. The chain uses TRBV6-5 and TRBJ2-1; TRBD1 aligns across 8 bases. The CDR3 coding sequence is TGTGCCAGCAGACCGGGACAGGAACAGGGTGAGCAGTTCTTC. This encodes CASRPGQEQGEQFF.